One sample yielded the 3 T cell receptor beta chains listed below, sequenced in a study of blood T cell repertoires in COVID-19. TCRdb's table, derived via immunoSEQ multiplex PCR, lists solely in-frame clones and lacks some. This repertoire shows about 250,000 clones, 70% to 90% found once; its top ten account for roughly 6.8%. Material: peripheral blood. All receptors come from a woman in her twenties or thirties with COVID-19, enrolled during active disease.

This chain connects TRBV6-6 to TRBJ2-1; TRBD2 matches 10 bases. J was trimmed by 15 bases and V by 7 bases; bases with no gene match: 15. The CDR3 length is 14 residues. Germline CDR1 and CDR2: MNHNY and SVGAGI (reference sequence). The CDR3: CASIGTSEQVRSFF. In nucleotides, the CDR3 is TGTGCCAGCATCGGGACTAGCGAGCAGGTGAGGTCGTTCTTC.

V and J are TRBV3-1 (or the pseudogene TRBV3-2) and TRBJ2-7; D call uncertain. Trimming pared 3 bases from V and 2 bases from J, leaving 17 bases between. The CDR3 extends over 16 amino acids. The germline gives CDR1 LGHDT, CDR2 YNNKEL (reference sequence). DNA for the CDR3: TGTGCCAGCAGCCAGTGGGTGGGCGCCAAGACCTACGAGCAGTACGTC. Its protein is CASSQWVGAKTYEQYV.

This chain uses TRBV20-1 with TRBJ2-7; no definite D call. V gave up 4 bases and J gave up 4 bases, with 8 bases separating them. Germline loops: CDR1 DFQATT, CDR2 SNEGSKA (reference sequence). The CDR3 runs 11 residues. The CDR3 loop reads CSATDAYEQYF. CDR3 DNA: TGCAGTGCTACTGACGCGTACGAGCAGTACTTC.